These 21 T cell receptor beta chains were all obtained from the same sample, sequenced in a study of Ad26.COV2.S vaccination and SARS-CoV-2 variants. Documented treatment: about 20 received Ad26.COV2.S at low or high dose, single or two shots; roughly 5 received placebo; per-sample allocation not given. Day 63 after the first injection of vaccine or placebo was the sampling time. Produced via immunoSEQ multiplex PCR; TCRdb's table is partial and in-frame only. The sample lists about 320,000 clones; about 82% were seen once. The sequences come from peripheral blood, collected in a trial of Ad26.COV2.S vaccine versus placebo. All receptors come from a person between 18 and 59 years old who received the Ad26.COV2.S COVID-19 vaccine or a placebo.

This clone was counted between two and nine times. This sequence joins TRBV20-1 and TRBJ2-2; D remains ambiguous. Germline CDR1 is DFQATT and CDR2 is SNEGSKA (reference sequence). The germline V and J ends were trimmed by 3 bases and 1 base, with 9 bases remaining between them. This CDR3 is 14 amino acids long. The CDR3 is CSASIQRNTGELFF. In DNA, the CDR3 is TGCAGTGCTAGTATACAGAGGAACACCGGGGAGCTGTTTTTT.

This clone was seen more than once but under ten times. The chain is built from TRBV9 and TRBJ2-4; TRBD1 might be the D (5 bases). In germline, CDR1 is SGDLS, CDR2 YYNGEE. Trimming stripped 0 bases from V and 1 base from J, with 17 bases between. The CDR3 consists of 18 residues. The CDR3 region has the DNA TGTGCCAGCAGCGTAGACGACAGTCCCCCTGGGGCCAAAAACATTCAGTACTTC. The encoded protein is CASSVDDSPPGAKNIQYF.

In this sample, this clone turned up once. The chain is built from TRBV13 and TRBJ2-4; D not resolved. Per germline, CDR1 PRHDT and CDR2 FYEKMQ (reference sequence). Trimming took 2 bases from V and 7 from J, leaving 9 bases between them. This CDR3 is 13 amino acids long. The CDR3 is CASSLKPGNIQYF. The CDR3 coding sequence is TGTGCCAGCAGCTTAAAGCCGGGCAACATTCAGTACTTC.

V usage is TRBV6-5 and J usage is TRBJ1-5; no clear D gene. Germline V gene data show CDR1 as MNHEY and CDR2 as SVGAGI. Trimming pared 6 bases from V and 4 bases from J, leaving 10 bases between. The length of the CDR3 is 13 residues. CDR3 in DNA: TGTGCCAGCAGCCCCGACAAAAATCAGCCCCAGCATTTT. Translation gives CASSPDKNQPQHF.

The rearrangement joins TRBV9 to TRBJ1-6; D is unclear. V was pared by 1 base and J by 7 bases, with 6 bases between. Germline CDR1 SGDLS, CDR2 YYNGEE. There are 13 residues in the CDR3. The CDR3: CASSVFMNSPLHF. Here the CDR3 DNA reads TGTGCCAGCAGCGTATTTATGAATTCACCCCTCCACTTT.

This rearrangement joins TRBV25-1 to TRBJ1-4, with D perhaps matching TRBD1 (5 bases). V was trimmed by 3 bases and J by 10 bases, leaving 9 bases between them. In germline, CDR1 is MGHDK, CDR2 SYGVNS. The CDR3 totals 12 residues. The CDR3 DNA follows: TGTGCCAGCAGTGAGGGGGTTGGAAAACTGTTTTTT. Its protein is CASSEGVGKLFF.

The gene calls are TRBV5-1 and TRBJ2-3, with D hard to call. Trimming took off 2 bases at V and 2 bases at J, with 6 bases between the two ends. There are 13 residues in the CDR3. Per the germline V gene, CDR1 is SGHRS and CDR2 is YFSETQ. CDR3 sequence (DNA): TGCGCCAGCAGCTTCTTCCCCACAGATACGCAGTATTTT. Its protein is CASSFFPTDTQYF.

This clone was observed a single time. This chain joins TRBV5-1 and TRBJ2-3; D not resolved. The CDR3 contains 14 residues. Germline V gene data show CDR1 as SGHRS and CDR2 as YFSETQ. Trimming took 4 bases from V and 0 from J, leaving 9 bases between them. The CDR3 is CASSVLTSTDTQYF. DNA of the CDR3: TGCGCCAGCAGCGTCTTGACTAGCACAGATACGCAGTATTTT.

This clone was seen more than once but under ten times. This rearrangement joins TRBV19 to TRBJ2-2, with D tentatively TRBD1 (7 bases). V lost 7 bases and J 3 bases, leaving 15 bases between the germline ends. The CDR3 sequence is 15 residues long. The germline CDR1 and CDR2 sequences are LNHDA and SQIVND (reference sequence). The CDR3 region has the DNA TGTGCCAGTAAAGATCAGGGGGGCGACACCGGGGAGCTGTTTTTT. Amino acids: CASKDQGGDTGELFF.

The chain is built from TRBV29-1 and TRBJ1-1, with a possible D match to TRBD1 (5 bases). Germline CDR1 reads SQVTM; CDR2 reads ANQGSEA. V was trimmed by 2 bases and J by 6 bases, leaving 19 bases between them. The CDR3 is 15 residues long. CDR3 amino acids: CSVELTVGGDAEAFF. CDR3 DNA sequence: TGCAGCGTTGAATTAACAGTCGGAGGGGATGCTGAAGCTTTCTTT.

The rearrangement uses TRBV5-4 and TRBJ2-1; D possibly matches TRBD1 or TRBD2 (5 bases each). V was cut by 4 bases and J by 6 bases, with 26 bases left in between. The CDR3 has 18 amino acids. Looked up from germline, CDR1 is SGHNT and CDR2 is YYREEE (reference sequence). CDR3 nucleotide sequence: TGTGCCAGCAGCGCTATAGGACTTACTGGGGGTATGGGCAATGAGCAGTTCTTC. Its protein is CASSAIGLTGGMGNEQFF. The full variable domain, with the rest looked up from reference TRBV5-4 and TRBJ2-1, is ETGVTQSPTHLIKTRGQQVTLRCSSQSGHNTVSWYQQALGQGPQFIFQYYREEENGRGNFPPRFSGLQFPNYSSELNVNALELDDSALYLCASSAIGLTGGMGNEQFFGPGTRLTVL.

The rearrangement links TRBV29-1 to TRBJ2-5, with D tentatively TRBD2 (5 bases). The length of the CDR3 is 12 residues. Looked up from germline, CDR1 is SQVTM and CDR2 is ANQGSEA. The V end lost 4 bases, the J end lost 4 bases, and 10 bases lay between the germline ends. In DNA form, the CDR3 reads TGCAGCGTTGCACTAGTTAGAGAGACCCAGTACTTC. Protein sequence: CSVALVRETQYF.

V gene TRBV5-1 combines with J gene TRBJ2-7; a weak D match, TRBD2 (5 bases). CDR3 length: 15 amino acids. V was trimmed by 0 bases and J by 0 bases, leaving 10 bases between them. Looked up from germline, CDR1 is SGHRS and CDR2 is YFSETQ. CDR3 residues: CASSLVAGASYEQYF. The CDR3 coding sequence is TGCGCCAGCAGCTTGGTTGCGGGTGCCTCCTACGAGCAGTACTTC. The variable domain in full, with the rest retrieved from reference TRBV5-1 and TRBJ2-7, is KAGVTQTPRYLIKTRGQQVTLSCSPISGHRSVSWYQQTPGQGLQFLFEYFSETQRNKGNFPGRFSGRQFSNSRSEMNVSTLELGDSALYLCASSLVAGASYEQYFGPGTRLTVT.

This rearrangement joins TRBV9 to TRBJ2-6; no definite D call. The CDR3 is 14 amino acids. V dropped 3 bases and J dropped 0 bases, with 4 bases sitting between them. Germline CDR1 SGDLS, CDR2 YYNGEE. The CDR3 coding sequence is TGTGCCAGCAGCGGAAGCTCTGGGGCCAACGTCCTGACTTTC. Encoded protein: CASSGSSGANVLTF.

The V call is TRBV9, the J call TRBJ2-3; 7 bases agree with TRBD1. Germline assignment: CDR1 SGDLS and CDR2 YYNGEE. V shed 2 bases, J shed 1 base, and the junction held 4 bases outside the gene matches. This CDR3 has 15 amino acids. The CDR3 nucleotides are TGTGCCAGCAGCGTCTCGGGACAGCGCACAGATACGCAGTATTTT. Protein product: CASSVSGQRTDTQYF.

The chain links TRBV18 to TRBJ2-1, with a tentative D call TRBD2 (5 bases). This CDR3 region has 15 residues. V lost 8 bases and J 9 bases, leaving 23 bases between the germline ends. The germline gives CDR1 KGHSH, CDR2 LQKENI. CDR3 sequence: CASHPGSPERSEQFF. The CDR3 nucleotides read TGTGCCAGCCACCCGGGGTCCCCGGAGAGGAGTGAGCAGTTCTTC.

This clone was counted once. V and J are TRBV3-1 (or the pseudogene TRBV3-2) and TRBJ1-1; D unresolved. The CDR3 extends over 13 amino acids. CDR1 is LGHDT, CDR2 YNNKEL, per germline (reference sequence). V was shortened by 8 bases and J by 0 bases, with 10 bases between the two germline ends. The CDR3: CASSSPLNTEAFF. The CDR3 DNA sequence: TGTGCCAGCTCATCTCCCCTGAACACTGAAGCTTTCTTT.

The chain links TRBV3-1 (or the pseudogene TRBV3-2) to TRBJ2-7; TRBD1 matches at 8 bases. Germline trimming cut 1 base from V and 4 bases from J; bases unmatched to any gene: 6. Looked up from germline, CDR1 is LGHDT and CDR2 is YNNKEL (reference sequence). The CDR3 totals 15 residues. The CDR3 DNA reads TGTGCCAGCAGCCAAGGCATGGGACAGGCGTACGAGCAGTACTTC. Translation gives CASSQGMGQAYEQYF.

CDR3: CASNQGGGTEAFF. The CDR3 coding sequence is TGCGCCAGCAATCAAGGGGGAGGAACTGAAGCTTTCTTT. V usage is TRBV5-1 and J usage is TRBJ1-1, with D perhaps TRBD1 (6 bases). V lost 6 bases and J lost 5, with 14 bases in between. The CDR3 runs to 13 residues. From germline, CDR1 is SGHRS and CDR2 YFSETQ. Variable domain in full (rest from reference TRBV5-1 and TRBJ1-1): KAGVTQTPRYLIKTRGQQVTLSCSPISGHRSVSWYQQTPGQGLQFLFEYFSETQRNKGNFPGRFSGRQFSNSRSEMNVSTLELGDSALYLCASNQGGGTEAFFGQGTRLTVV.

V gene TRBV7-2 combines with J gene TRBJ2-3; the D is unclear. Germline V lookup: CDR1 SGHTA, CDR2 FQGNSA. CDR3 length equals 14 residues. The V end was cut by 6 bases, the J end by 1 base, with 11 bases between. DNA of the CDR3: TGTGCCAGCAGGTCGAGCCCAGGCACAGATACGCAGTATTTT. Protein: CASRSSPGTDTQYF.

The rearrangement links TRBV3-1 (or the pseudogene TRBV3-2) to TRBJ2-3; TRBD2 agrees at 13 bases. Germline-derived CDR1 and CDR2 are LGHDT and YNNKEL (reference sequence). The CDR3 contains 17 residues. V lost 4 bases and J lost 3; bases outside the gene matches: 7. CDR3 nucleotides: TGTGCCAGCAGCCCTCATTGGACTAGCGGGGGAACAGATACGCAGTATTTT. It specifies CASSPHWTSGGTDTQYF.